Listed below are T cell receptor beta chains from one sample, sequenced in a study of blood T cell repertoires in COVID-19. Assay: immunoSEQ multiplex PCR; the TCRdb copy retains only in-frame clones and omits some. The data contain 95,000 to 150,000 clones, approximately 90% of them seen just once; the ten biggest clones take up around 30%. Input material: peripheral blood. The receptors stem from a man in his 70s with active or convalescent COVID-19. Both conserved end residues are part of each CDR3. Each record gives: V gene, clone size, D gene, J gene, CDR3 DNA, CDR3 protein. D genes are given only for firm matches. Some rows mark clone size as missing; the rest say once, few, many or name a class of expanded clone.

TRBV28	NA	NA	TRBJ2-7	TGTGCCAGCAGTTCAGGAGGCAGGTTAGGCGAGCAGTACTTC	CASSSGGRLGEQYF
TRBV2	NA	NA	TRBJ1-2	TGTGCCAGCAGTGAACAGGGTGGTGGCTACACCTTC	CASSEQGGGYTF
TRBV10-3	NA	TRBD1	TRBJ1-1	TGTGCCATCAGTGGGACAGGGGGCTTCGGCACTGAAGCTTTCTTT	CAISGTGGFGTEAFF
TRBV19	NA	TRBD2	TRBJ2-1	TGTGCCAGTAGTCTTCTAGCGGGATACAATGAGCAGTTCTTC	CASSLLAGYNEQFF
TRBV25-1	NA	TRBD1	TRBJ2-5	TGTGCCAGCAGTAACCGGGACAGGGGGTCGGAGACCCAGTACTTC	CASSNRDRGSETQYF
TRBV28	NA	TRBD1	TRBJ1-1	TGTGCCAGCAGCTTAATGGCAGACAGGGGGCAAAGTGAAGCTTTCTTT	CASSLMADRGQSEAFF
TRBV18	NA	TRBD2	TRBJ2-7	TGTGCCAGCTCACCACCGACTAGCCTTAAGTGGTTCGAGCAGTACTTC	CASSPPTSLKWFEQYF
TRBV5-6	NA	TRBD2	TRBJ2-2	TGTGCCAGCAGTCATGCTCGACTAGCGGGAAGGAACACCGGGGAGCTGTTTTTT	CASSHARLAGRNTGELFF
TRBV3-1/TRBV3-2	once	TRBD1	TRBJ2-7	TGTGCCAGCAGCCAGAGCTGGGACAGACGTCCCTACGAGCAGTACTTC	CASSQSWDRRPYEQYF
TRBV5-1	NA	NA	TRBJ1-1	TGCGCCATCACCGGGGGGAACACTGAAGCTTTCTTT	CAITGGNTEAFF
TRBV7-9	NA	NA	TRBJ2-1	TGTGCCAGCAGCGACAACAGCAATGAGCAGTTCTTC	CASSDNSNEQFF
TRBV5-1	NA	TRBD2	TRBJ2-5	TGCGCCAGCAGCACTTCAGCGGGAGCAGGGGAGACCCAGTACTTC	CASSTSAGAGETQYF
TRBV28	once	NA	TRBJ1-3	TGTGCCAGCAGTTTAGAGGGAAACACCATATATTTT	CASSLEGNTIYF
TRBV3-1/TRBV3-2	once	NA	TRBJ1-5	TGTGCCAGCAGCCAGGGGGGGACTATTAAAAGGCAGCCCCAGCATTTT	CASSQGGTIKRQPQHF
TRBV6-4	NA	TRBD1	TRBJ2-3	TGTGCCAGCAGTGACTCTACGACAGGGTATTTGTTACAAGATACGCAGTATTTT	CASSDSTTGYLLQDTQYF